This T cell receptor beta chain was identified during a study of OX40 agonist ivuxolimab in advanced cancers. Libraries were prepared by immunoSEQ multiplex PCR; TCRdb keeps only in-frame clonotypes and omits some of them. The table includes roughly 70,000 clones, about 90% detected once. This receptor was identified in an adult with an advanced solid tumor such as melanoma, head and neck, liver or kidney cancer. The sequences come from CD4+ or CD8+ T cells sorted from blood, collected in a trial of the OX40 agonist ivuxolimab.

The CDR3 reads CAWTATSRSPSTDTQYF. CDR3 DNA sequence: TGTGCCTGGACCGCCACTAGTAGGTCCCCAAGCACAGATACGCAGTATTTT. This chain connects TRBV30 to TRBJ2-3, with D perhaps matching TRBD2 (5 bases). From germline, CDR1 is GTSNPN and CDR2 SVGIG (reference sequence). Trimming pared 4 bases from V and 0 bases from J, leaving 20 bases between. CDR3 length: 17 amino acids.